One sample yielded the 22 T cell receptor beta chains listed below, sequenced in a study of blood T cell repertoires in COVID-19 (dated by TCRdb to about 2020). Libraries were built with the immunoSEQ multiplex PCR assay. TCRdb limited this immuneACCESS table to in-frame rearrangements with V and J called. A share of clones is missing; checked studies link under half to unresolved V genes, and the rest is unexplained. The sample table contains about 74,000 clones; only one count was recorded for just over 85% of them. 1.9% of the sample is held by the ten biggest clonotypes. Sequencing was done on a sample of peripheral blood. All receptors come from a woman aged 80 or older with active or convalescent COVID-19.

The V and J genes are TRBV5-1 and TRBJ2-1; D is unresolved. The V gene lost 0 bases and the J gene lost 5 bases, with 15 bases spanning the gap. Germline V gene lookup returns CDR1 SGHRS and CDR2 YFSETQ. The CDR3 totals 16 residues. The CDR3 DNA is TGCGCCAGCAGCTTGGTGTTGCTTTCAAGCCACAATGAGCAGTTCTTC. Residues: CASSLVLLSSHNEQFF.

This clone was counted a single time. V and J are TRBV9 and TRBJ1-1; 12 bases are shared with TRBD1. V lost 2 bases and J lost 3; bases outside the gene matches: 5. Germline V gives CDR1 SGDLS, CDR2 YYNGEE. This CDR3 is 16 amino acids long. The CDR3 loop reads CASSVGQGAPDTEAFF. DNA for the CDR3: TGTGCCAGCAGCGTGGGACAGGGGGCGCCGGACACTGAAGCTTTCTTT.

This clone came up once. The V and J genes are TRBV11-3 and TRBJ1-2; the match to TRBD1 covers 7 bases. Germline loops: CDR1 SGHNT, CDR2 YENEEA. The CDR3 loop spans 14 amino acids. The V gene end was trimmed by 5 bases and the J gene end by 5 bases; junction bases not matched to a gene: 8. In DNA, the CDR3 is TGTGCCAGCAGCCCAGACAGGGCGGGGTATGGCTACACCTTC. It is translated as CASSPDRAGYGYTF.

V usage is TRBV6-5 and J usage is TRBJ1-1; unclear D gene. CDR3 size: 13 residues. The germline gives CDR1 MNHEY, CDR2 SVGAGI. The V gene lost 1 base and the J gene lost 7 bases, with 10 bases spanning the gap. For the CDR3, the DNA is TGTGCCAGCAGTTACTTTGCGGGCGGTGAAGCTTTCTTT. Translation gives CASSYFAGGEAFF.

The chain joins TRBV7-2 to TRBJ1-6; D unclear. The CDR3 runs 16 residues. Trimming pared 3 bases from V and 0 bases from J, leaving 9 bases between. Germline values: CDR1 SGHTA, CDR2 FQGNSA. CDR3 in DNA: TGTGCCAGCAGCTTTGGGCAGAGCTCCTATAATTCACCCCTCCACTTT. This sequence encodes CASSFGQSSYNSPLHF.

This chain uses TRBV21-1 with TRBJ1-2; the DNA was not compared with TRBD1, the D call given in the table. TRBV21-1 is a pseudogene. There are 12 residues in the CDR3. CDR3 loop: CASRTGREGYTF. The CDR3 nucleotides read TGTGCCAGCAGAACAGGGAGAGAGGGCTACACCTTC.

This clone has just a few counts. Other nucleotide sequences in the sample specify the same CDR3. V and J are TRBV5-6 and TRBJ1-2; D is uncertain. Germline V lookup: CDR1 SGHDT, CDR2 YYEEEE. V was clipped by 4 bases and J by 2 bases, with 3 bases between them. This CDR3 has 11 residues. CDR3 sequence (DNA): TGTGCCAGCAGCCTCAACTATGGCTACACCTTC. This codes for CASSLNYGYTF.

The CDR3: CASSYSPGQGYGYTF. The CDR3 bases are TGTGCCAGCAGTTACTCCCCGGGACAGGGGTATGGCTACACCTTC. V is TRBV6-6 and J is TRBJ1-2, with 10 bases fitting TRBD1. CDR1 is MNHNY and CDR2 is SVGAGI in the germline V gene (reference sequence). J lost 5 bases, V lost 0 bases, and 3 bases had no gene match. The CDR3 covers 15 residues.

This chain uses TRBV30 with TRBJ2-1, with 9 nucleotides matching TRBD2. The CDR3 has 15 amino acids. The V gene's germline CDR1 is GTSNPN and CDR2 SVGIG (reference sequence). V lost 5 bases to trimming and J lost 4 bases; unmatched junction nucleotides: 9. The CDR3 nucleotides are TGTGCCTGGGCCTTTAGCGGGAGTTGGTACAATGAGCAGTTCTTC. Its protein product is CAWAFSGSWYNEQFF.

The chain combines TRBV19 with TRBJ1-2, with D perhaps matching TRBD1 (5 bases). There are 14 residues in the CDR3. The V end was cut by 5 bases, the J end by 8 bases, with 18 bases between. In germline, CDR1 is LNHDA, CDR2 SQIVND (reference sequence). The CDR3 here is CASSQVFSGVGYTF. CDR3 nucleotides: TGTGCCAGTAGTCAAGTCTTTTCGGGGGTAGGCTACACCTTC.

The chain employs TRBV5-8 and TRBJ2-3; unclear D gene. This CDR3 has 11 residues. The V end was cut by 1 base, the J end by 9 bases, with 6 bases between. CDR1 is SGHTS, CDR2 YDEGEE, per germline. The CDR3, as DNA: TGTGCCAGCAGCTTGCGACAAACGCAGTATTTT. It translates to CASSLRQTQYF.

The CDR3 spells CASSLGGSPQETQYF. The CDR3 DNA reads TGTGCCAGCAGCTTAGGGGGCAGCCCCCAAGAGACCCAGTACTTC. This chain connects TRBV7-9 to TRBJ2-5, with a possible D match to TRBD1 (5 bases). Per germline, CDR1 SEHNR and CDR2 FQNEAQ (reference sequence). V was trimmed by 1 base and J by 1 base, leaving 10 bases between them. The CDR3 extends over 15 amino acids.

The CDR3 loop is CASSFFGGEKLFF. In DNA form, the CDR3 reads TGTGCCAGCAGTTTTTTCGGGGGAGAAAAACTGTTTTTT. The gene calls are TRBV27 and TRBJ1-4; weak D call: TRBD1 (5 bases). CDR3 length: 13 amino acids. V lost 3 bases, J lost 8 bases, and 10 bases lay in between. CDR1 is MNHEY and CDR2 is SMNVEV in the germline V gene (reference sequence).

This clone has a handful of counts. This chain joins TRBV7-2 and TRBJ2-3, with D possibly TRBD2 on 5 matching bases. CDR1 and CDR2 (germline): SGHTA, FQGNSA. The CDR3 loop spans 12 amino acids. V was clipped by 6 bases and J by 14 bases, with 18 bases between them. The CDR3 sequence is CASSSPPGKLYF. As DNA, the CDR3 is TGTGCCAGCAGTTCTCCCCCCGGGAAATTGTATTTT.

V and J are TRBV6-1 and TRBJ1-2, with 11 bases lining up with TRBD1. Looked up from germline, CDR1 is MNHNS and CDR2 is SASEGT. CDR3 length: 16 amino acids. V shed 4 bases, J shed 4 bases, and the junction held 8 bases outside the gene matches. The CDR3 region has the DNA TGTGCCAGCAGTGGACTGGGACAGGGGGGATTCTATGGCTACACCTTC. It specifies CASSGLGQGGFYGYTF.

This sequence joins TRBV7-8 and TRBJ2-1; TRBD2 matches at 7 bases. The V and J ends lost 0 bases and 7 bases, in that order; junction bases with no gene match: 6. The CDR3 is 15 residues long. CDR1 and CDR2 (germline): SGHVS, FQNEAQ. The CDR3 sequence: CASSLAAGAPNEQFF. CDR3 bases: TGTGCCAGCAGCTTAGCGGCGGGAGCCCCAAATGAGCAGTTCTTC.

The chain employs TRBV3-1 (or the pseudogene TRBV3-2) and TRBJ1-2; 10 bases are a match to TRBD1. CDR1 is LGHDT and CDR2 is YNNKEL in the germline V gene (reference sequence). V lost 4 bases to trimming and J lost 7 bases; unmatched junction nucleotides: 6. The CDR3 sequence is 14 residues long. The DNA for the CDR3 is TGTGCCAGCAGCCCGAGACAGGGGGCCTTTGGCTACACCTTC. Amino acid sequence: CASSPRQGAFGYTF.

This clone was recorded once. The chain has TRBV23-1 and TRBJ2-2, with a tentative D call TRBD1 (6 bases). TRBV23-1 falls under the ORF class, with uncertain function. The CDR3 consists of 18 residues. Trimming removed 0 bases from V and 3 bases from J, with 17 bases in between. CDR3 residues: CASSQSGSTGIHTGELFF. The CDR3, as DNA: TGCGCCAGCAGTCAATCGGGGTCCACAGGGATTCACACCGGGGAGCTGTTTTTT.

The gene calls are TRBV18 and TRBJ1-6; perhaps TRBD1 as D (5 bases). CDR1 and CDR2 (germline): KGHSH, LQKENI. Trimming pared 3 bases from V and 11 bases from J, leaving 14 bases between. The CDR3 totals 14 residues. CDR3 DNA: TGTGCCAGCTCACCTCCGCGGGGCGAGACACCCCTCCACTTT. It translates to CASSPPRGETPLHF.

This clone occurred once. The gene calls are TRBV2 and TRBJ1-6, with 9 bases matching TRBD1. V shed 6 bases, J shed 8 bases, and the junction held 8 bases outside the gene matches. The CDR3 covers 15 residues. Germline loops: CDR1 SNHLY, CDR2 FYNNEI. CDR3 in amino acids: CASSDEGTGYSPLHF. The CDR3 nucleotides read TGTGCCAGCAGCGACGAGGGGACAGGGTATTCACCCCTCCACTTT.

The V and J genes are TRBV7-2 and TRBJ2-2; 8 positions match TRBD2. V gave up 5 bases and J gave up 6 bases; unmatched junction bases: 8. This CDR3 is 15 amino acids long. Germline V gene sequence: CDR1 SGHTA, CDR2 FQGNSA. CDR3 residues: CASSTREVFSGELFF. As DNA, the CDR3 is TGTGCCAGCAGCACGCGGGAGGTGTTTTCCGGGGAGCTGTTTTTT.

The chain links TRBV6-4 to TRBJ1-4; tentative D call: TRBD1 (6 bases). Trimming took off 4 bases at V and 6 bases at J, with 9 bases between the two ends. The germline V gene has CDR1 MRHNA and CDR2 SNTAGT. This CDR3 contains 13 residues. In DNA form, the CDR3 reads TGTGCCAGCAGTGTAAACAGGGATGAAAAACTGTTTTTT. It encodes CASSVNRDEKLFF.